One sample yielded the 12 T cell receptor beta chains listed below, sequenced in a study of radiotherapy plus CTLA-4 blockade in lung cancer. Only in-frame clones appear in the TCRdb table, and some are missing; sequencing was by immunoSEQ multiplex PCR. This table holds about 49,000 clones, approximately 73% found once. Sample: peripheral blood, taken from a patient treated with radiotherapy plus ipilimumab. Every receptor here comes from a human donor with non-small cell lung cancer who had a complete response to radiotherapy plus ipilimumab.

The V call is TRBV2, the J call TRBJ1-2, with 9 nucleotides matching TRBD1. The CDR3 totals 15 residues. CDR1 is SNHLY and CDR2 is FYNNEI in the germline V gene. The J segment lost 7 bases and the V segment lost 4 bases, leaving 10 bases of the junction unmatched. The CDR3 nucleotides read TGTGCCAGCAGTGTTACAGGGGGCGCCCCGGGTGGCTACACCTTC. Translated: CASSVTGGAPGGYTF.

This clone was observed a single time. The gene calls are TRBV29-1 and TRBJ2-5; 7 bases fit TRBD1. J lost 2 bases, V lost 6 bases, and 6 bases had no gene match. Germline-derived CDR1 and CDR2 are SQVTM and ANQGSEA. This CDR3 has 13 residues. The CDR3 here is CSVDRAVQETQYF. The CDR3 DNA reads as TGCAGCGTCGACAGGGCCGTTCAAGAGACCCAGTACTTC.

The rearrangement uses TRBV5-1 and TRBJ1-4; D may be TRBD1 (6 bases). The CDR3 is 15 amino acids. Germline V gives CDR1 SGHRS, CDR2 YFSETQ. Trimming removed 4 bases at V and 3 bases at J, with 13 bases between. CDR3 sequence reads: CASSPVPGANEKLFF. CDR3 nucleotide sequence: TGCGCCAGCAGCCCCGTCCCAGGGGCTAATGAAAAACTGTTTTTT.

The sample holds one count of this clone. The genes are TRBV19 and TRBJ2-2; D possibly corresponds to TRBD2 (5 bases). CDR3 size: 18 residues. CDR1 is LNHDA, CDR2 SQIVND, per germline (reference sequence). Trimming stripped 2 bases from V and 5 bases from J, with 21 bases between. DNA of the CDR3: TGTGCCAGTAGTATACCTCACGCGATCCCTCGCGGGACCGGGGAGCTGTTTTTT. Translating gives CASSIPHAIPRGTGELFF. Combining the CDR3 with reference TRBV19 and TRBJ2-2 gives the whole variable domain DGGITQSPKYLFRKEGQNVTLSCEQNLNHDAMYWYRQDPGQGLRLIYYSQIVNDFQKGDIAEGYSVSREKKESFPLTVTSAQKNPTAFYLCASSIPHAIPRGTGELFFGEGSRLTVL.

The genes are TRBV18 and TRBJ2-5, with 8 bases identical to TRBD1. The J call is uncertain, as TRBJ2-7 better fits the DNA end. The CDR3 is 15 amino acids. The V gene's germline CDR1 is KGHSH and CDR2 LQKENI. DNA of the CDR3: TGTGCCAGCTCACCCCTTGACAGGGGTACCTACGAGCAGTACTTC. This encodes CASSPLDRGTYEQYF.

This clone occurred a few times. Other DNA sequences in this sample translate to the same CDR3. The gene calls are TRBV5-5 and TRBJ2-7, with 9 nucleotides matching TRBD2. CDR1 is SGHKS and CDR2 is YYEKEE in the germline V gene (reference sequence). This CDR3 has 16 residues. Losses at the gene ends were 4 bases for V and 3 bases for J; bases not matched to a gene: 11. Here the CDR3 reads CASSPSQGLAGYEQYF. DNA for the CDR3: TGTGCCAGCAGCCCCTCCCAGGGACTAGCCGGCTACGAGCAGTACTTC.

The rearrangement links TRBV5-1 to TRBJ2-5; tentative D call: TRBD1 (5 bases). CDR3 size: 14 residues. Trimming stripped 3 bases from V and 5 bases from J, with 14 bases between. Per germline, CDR1 SGHRS and CDR2 YFSETQ. This CDR3 is CASSSLGKGETQYF. As DNA, the CDR3 is TGCGCCAGCAGCTCGTTGGGGAAGGGGGAGACCCAGTACTTC.

V usage is TRBV5-1 and J usage is TRBJ2-3, with TRBD2 matching 12 bases. The CDR3 loop spans 16 amino acids. V lost 4 bases and J lost 3; bases outside the gene matches: 6. Germline V lookup: CDR1 SGHRS, CDR2 YFSETQ. In DNA, the CDR3 is TGCGCCAGCAGCCGACTAGCGGGAGTTCCAACAGATACGCAGTATTTT. Protein product: CASSRLAGVPTDTQYF.

V usage is TRBV5-1 and J usage is TRBJ2-5, with 7 bases that match TRBD1. Trimming removed 4 bases from V and 7 bases from J; junction bases left unmatched: 16. Germline V gene sequence: CDR1 SGHRS, CDR2 YFSETQ. This CDR3 contains 16 residues. CDR3 nucleotide sequence: TGCGCCAGCAGCCCCCCCGGGACAGAGGGGGTAGGGACCCAGTACTTC. Translation: CASSPPGTEGVGTQYF.

This clone was picked up a small number of times. This chain links TRBV10-3 with TRBJ2-7, with 9 bases lining up with TRBD2. V lost 4 bases and J lost 5; bases outside the gene matches: 9. CDR1 is ENHRY, CDR2 SYGVKD, per germline. The CDR3 is 15 amino acids. In DNA form, the CDR3 reads TGTGCCATCAGTGCGACTAGCGGAGGGATCGACGAGCAGTACTTC. It codes for CAISATSGGIDEQYF.

The genes are TRBV4-1 and TRBJ2-5; 9 bases match TRBD2. Germline CDR1 MGHRA, CDR2 YSYEKL. Unmatched junction bases numbered 10, after V lost 0 bases and J lost 2 bases. The CDR3 runs to 18 residues. The CDR3 spells CASSQDPQRGDLQETQYF. As DNA, the CDR3 is TGCGCCAGCAGCCAAGACCCGCAGCGGGGGGACCTTCAAGAGACCCAGTACTTC.

The chain has TRBV5-1 and TRBJ2-1; D not certain. The CDR3 has 12 residues. Germline V gene data show CDR1 as SGHRS and CDR2 as YFSETQ. V shed 0 bases and J shed 9 bases, with 7 bases lying between them. CDR3 nucleotide sequence: TGCGCCAGCAGCTTGGGGCCCCGTGAGCAGTTCTTC. Translating it yields CASSLGPREQFF.